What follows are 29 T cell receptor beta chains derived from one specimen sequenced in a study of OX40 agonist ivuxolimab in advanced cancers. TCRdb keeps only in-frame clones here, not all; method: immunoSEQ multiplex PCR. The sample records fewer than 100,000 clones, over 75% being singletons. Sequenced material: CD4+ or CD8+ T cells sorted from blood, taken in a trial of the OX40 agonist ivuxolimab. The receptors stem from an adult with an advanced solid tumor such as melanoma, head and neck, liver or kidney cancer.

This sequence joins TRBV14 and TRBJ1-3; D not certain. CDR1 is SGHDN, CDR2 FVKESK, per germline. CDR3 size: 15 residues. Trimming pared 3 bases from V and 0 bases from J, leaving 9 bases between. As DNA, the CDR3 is TGTGCCAGCAGCCACCTAGGCGGCTCTGGAAACACCATATATTTT. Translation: CASSHLGGSGNTIYF.

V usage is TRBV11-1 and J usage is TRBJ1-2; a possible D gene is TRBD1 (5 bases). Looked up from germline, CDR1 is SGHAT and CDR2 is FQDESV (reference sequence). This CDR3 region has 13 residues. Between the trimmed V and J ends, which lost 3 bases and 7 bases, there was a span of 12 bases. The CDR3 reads CASSFPPTAGYTF. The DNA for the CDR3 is TGTGCCAGCAGCTTCCCCCCGACAGCTGGCTACACCTTC.

The CDR3 spells CAWSPTRTGELFF. Written as DNA, the CDR3 is TGTGCCTGGAGCCCCACTCGGACCGGGGAGCTGTTTTTT. The rearrangement joins TRBV30 to TRBJ2-2; D is ambiguous. V gave up 3 bases and J gave up 5 bases, with 10 bases separating them. Germline V gives CDR1 GTSNPN, CDR2 SVGIG (reference sequence). The CDR3 length is 13 residues.

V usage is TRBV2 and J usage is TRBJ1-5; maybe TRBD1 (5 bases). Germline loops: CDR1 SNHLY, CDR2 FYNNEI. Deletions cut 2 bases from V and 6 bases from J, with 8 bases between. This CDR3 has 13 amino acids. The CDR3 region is CASSERGGQPQHF. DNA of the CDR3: TGTGCCAGCAGTGAAAGGGGCGGTCAGCCCCAGCATTTT.

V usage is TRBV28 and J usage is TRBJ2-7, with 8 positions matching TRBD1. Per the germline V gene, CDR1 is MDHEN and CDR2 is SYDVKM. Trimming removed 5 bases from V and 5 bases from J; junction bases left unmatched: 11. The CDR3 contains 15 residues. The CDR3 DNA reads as TGTGCCAGCAGTACCTATCGACAGGGGTTCAACGAGCAGTACTTC. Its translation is CASSTYRQGFNEQYF.

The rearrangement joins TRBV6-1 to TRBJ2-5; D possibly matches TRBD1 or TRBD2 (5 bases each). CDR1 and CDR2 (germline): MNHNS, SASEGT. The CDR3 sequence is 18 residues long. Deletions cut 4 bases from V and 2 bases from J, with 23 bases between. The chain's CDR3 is CASSGSGKRATTQETQYF. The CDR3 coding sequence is TGTGCCAGCAGTGGATCAGGGAAGAGGGCGACGACTCAAGAGACCCAGTACTTC.

The CDR3 sequence is CASSPRRGYNEQFF. CDR3 nucleotides: TGTGCCAGCAGCCCCCGGCGGGGCTACAATGAGCAGTTCTTC. The chain recombines TRBV27 with TRBJ2-1, with D tentatively TRBD2 (6 bases). The CDR3 sequence is 14 residues long. The germline gives CDR1 MNHEY, CDR2 SMNVEV (reference sequence). Trimming took 6 bases from V and 3 from J, leaving 12 bases between them.

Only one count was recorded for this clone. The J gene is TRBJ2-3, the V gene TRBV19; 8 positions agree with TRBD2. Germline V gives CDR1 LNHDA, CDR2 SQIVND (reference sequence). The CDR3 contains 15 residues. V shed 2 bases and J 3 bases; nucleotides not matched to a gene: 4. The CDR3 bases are TGTGCCAGTAGTATAACGGGAGGGCCTACAGATACGCAGTATTTT. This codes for CASSITGGPTDTQYF.

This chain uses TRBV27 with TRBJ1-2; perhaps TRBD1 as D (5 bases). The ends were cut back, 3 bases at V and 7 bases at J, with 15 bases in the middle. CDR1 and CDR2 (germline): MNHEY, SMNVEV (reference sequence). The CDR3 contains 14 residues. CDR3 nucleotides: TGTGCCAGCAGTTTTTATCCGGGGGTGTCTGGCTACACCTTC. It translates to CASSFYPGVSGYTF.

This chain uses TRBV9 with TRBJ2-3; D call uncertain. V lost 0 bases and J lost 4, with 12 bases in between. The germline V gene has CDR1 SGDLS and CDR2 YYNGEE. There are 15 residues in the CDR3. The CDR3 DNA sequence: TGTGCCAGCAGCGTAGCGTCAAGCCCGCCAGATACGCAGTATTTT. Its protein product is CASSVASSPPDTQYF.

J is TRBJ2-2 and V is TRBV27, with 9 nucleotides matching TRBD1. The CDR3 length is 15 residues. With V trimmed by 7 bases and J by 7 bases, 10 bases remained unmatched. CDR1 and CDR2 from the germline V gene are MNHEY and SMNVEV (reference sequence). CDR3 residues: CASKGGQGYGGELFF. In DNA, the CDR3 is TGTGCCAGCAAGGGGGGACAGGGATATGGCGGGGAGCTGTTTTTT.

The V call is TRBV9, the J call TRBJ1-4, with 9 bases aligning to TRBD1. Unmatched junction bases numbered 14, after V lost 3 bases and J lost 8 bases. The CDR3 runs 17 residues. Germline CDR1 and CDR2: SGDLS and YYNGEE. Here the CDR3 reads CASSGGPGDRAEEKLFF. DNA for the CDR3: TGTGCCAGCAGCGGAGGCCCCGGGGACAGGGCGGAAGAAAAACTGTTTTTT.

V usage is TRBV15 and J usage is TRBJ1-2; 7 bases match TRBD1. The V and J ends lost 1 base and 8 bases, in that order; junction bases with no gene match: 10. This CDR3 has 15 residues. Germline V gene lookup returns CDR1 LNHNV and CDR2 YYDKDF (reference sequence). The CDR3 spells CATSRADREEWGYTF. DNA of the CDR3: TGTGCCACCAGCAGAGCAGACAGGGAGGAGTGGGGCTACACCTTC.

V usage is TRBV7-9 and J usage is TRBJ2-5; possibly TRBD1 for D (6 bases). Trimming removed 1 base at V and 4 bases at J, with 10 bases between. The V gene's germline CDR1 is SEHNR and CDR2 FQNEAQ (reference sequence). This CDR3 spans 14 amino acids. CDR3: CASSLGQQGETQYF. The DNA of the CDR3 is TGTGCCAGCAGCTTAGGACAACAGGGAGAGACCCAGTACTTC. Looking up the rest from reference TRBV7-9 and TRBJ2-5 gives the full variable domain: DTGVSQNPRHKITKRGQNVTFRCDPISEHNRLYWYRQTLGQGPEFLTYFQNEAQLEKSRLLSDRFSAERPKGSFSTLEIQRTEQGDSAMYLCASSLGQQGETQYFGPGTRLLVL.

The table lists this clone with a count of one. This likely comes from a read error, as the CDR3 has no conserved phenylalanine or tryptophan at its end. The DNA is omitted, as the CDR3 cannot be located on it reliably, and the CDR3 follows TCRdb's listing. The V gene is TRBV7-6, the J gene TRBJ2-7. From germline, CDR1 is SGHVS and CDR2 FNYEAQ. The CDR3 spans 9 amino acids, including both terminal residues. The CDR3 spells CASSLEGGL.

DNA for the CDR3: TGTGCCAGCAGTGAGTGGGGGTATAGCAATCAGCCCCAGCATTTT. Encoded protein: CASSEWGYSNQPQHF. This chain links TRBV2 with TRBJ1-5; D perhaps matches TRBD1 (5 bases). Germline assignment: CDR1 SNHLY and CDR2 FYNNEI. V lost 3 bases, J lost 0 bases, and 9 bases lay in between. There are 15 residues in the CDR3.

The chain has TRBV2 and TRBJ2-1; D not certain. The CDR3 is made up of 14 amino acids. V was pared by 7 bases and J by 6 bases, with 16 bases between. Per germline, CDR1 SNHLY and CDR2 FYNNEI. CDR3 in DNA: TGTGCCAGCACTTATCAGAGGATTTCCAATGAGCAGTTCTTC. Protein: CASTYQRISNEQFF.

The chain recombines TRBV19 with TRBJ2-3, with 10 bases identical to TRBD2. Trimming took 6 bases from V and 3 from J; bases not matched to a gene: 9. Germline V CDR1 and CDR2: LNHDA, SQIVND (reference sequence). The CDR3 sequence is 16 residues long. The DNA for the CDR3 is TGTGCCAGTAGCGCTCGGGCTAGCGGGGGTACAGATACGCAGTATTTT. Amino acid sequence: CASSARASGGTDTQYF. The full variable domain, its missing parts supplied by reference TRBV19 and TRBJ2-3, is DGGITQSPKYLFRKEGQNVTLSCEQNLNHDAMYWYRQDPGQGLRLIYYSQIVNDFQKGDIAEGYSVSREKKESFPLTVTSAQKNPTAFYLCASSARASGGTDTQYFGPGTRLTVL.

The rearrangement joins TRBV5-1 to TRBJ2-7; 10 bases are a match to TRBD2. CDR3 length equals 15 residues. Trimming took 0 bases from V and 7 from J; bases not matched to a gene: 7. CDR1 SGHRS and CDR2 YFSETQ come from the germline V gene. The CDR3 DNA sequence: TGCGCCAGCAGCTTGGCAGCGGGAGGGAAAGGAGAGCAGTACTTC. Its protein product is CASSLAAGGKGEQYF.

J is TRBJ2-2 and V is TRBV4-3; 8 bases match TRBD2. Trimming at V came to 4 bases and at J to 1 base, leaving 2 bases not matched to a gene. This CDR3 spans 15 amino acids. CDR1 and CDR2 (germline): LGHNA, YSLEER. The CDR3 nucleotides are TGCGCCAGCAGCCGGACTAGCTGGAACACCGGGGAGCTGTTTTTT. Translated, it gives CASSRTSWNTGELFF.

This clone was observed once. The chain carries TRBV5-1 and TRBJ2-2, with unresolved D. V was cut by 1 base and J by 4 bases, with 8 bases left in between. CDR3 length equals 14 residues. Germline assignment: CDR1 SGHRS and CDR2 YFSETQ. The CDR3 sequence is CASSLYTSTGELFF. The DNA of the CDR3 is TGCGCCAGCAGCTTGTATACAAGCACCGGGGAGCTGTTTTTT. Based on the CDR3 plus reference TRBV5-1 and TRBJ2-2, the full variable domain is KAGVTQTPRYLIKTRGQQVTLSCSPISGHRSVSWYQQTPGQGLQFLFEYFSETQRNKGNFPGRFSGRQFSNSRSEMNVSTLELGDSALYLCASSLYTSTGELFFGEGSRLTVL.

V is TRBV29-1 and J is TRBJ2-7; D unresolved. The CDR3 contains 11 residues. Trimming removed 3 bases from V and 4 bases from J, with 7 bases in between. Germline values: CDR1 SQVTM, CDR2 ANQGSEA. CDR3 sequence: CSVDSGYEQYF. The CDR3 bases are TGCAGCGTTGACAGTGGGTACGAGCAGTACTTC.

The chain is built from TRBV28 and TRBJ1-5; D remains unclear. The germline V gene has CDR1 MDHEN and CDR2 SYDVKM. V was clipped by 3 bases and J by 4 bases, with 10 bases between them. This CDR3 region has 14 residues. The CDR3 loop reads CASSLGGQNQPQHF. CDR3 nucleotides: TGTGCCAGCAGTTTGGGCGGTCAGAATCAGCCCCAGCATTTT.

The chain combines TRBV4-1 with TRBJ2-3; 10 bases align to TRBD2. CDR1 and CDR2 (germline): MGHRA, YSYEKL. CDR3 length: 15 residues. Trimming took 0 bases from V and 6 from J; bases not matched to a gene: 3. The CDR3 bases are TGCGCCAGCAGCCAAGACGGAGCGGGGGGGGATACGCAGTATTTT. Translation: CASSQDGAGGDTQYF.

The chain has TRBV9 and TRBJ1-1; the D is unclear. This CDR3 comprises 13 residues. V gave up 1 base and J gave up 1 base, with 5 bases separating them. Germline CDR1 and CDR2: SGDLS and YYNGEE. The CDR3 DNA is TGTGCCAGCAGCGTATATAGGAACACTGAAGCTTTCTTT. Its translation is CASSVYRNTEAFF.

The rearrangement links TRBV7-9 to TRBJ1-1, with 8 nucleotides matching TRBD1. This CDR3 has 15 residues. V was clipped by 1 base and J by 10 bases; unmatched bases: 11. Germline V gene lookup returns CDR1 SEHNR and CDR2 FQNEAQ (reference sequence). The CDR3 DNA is TGTGCCAGCAGCTTAGTATCCGGGACAGGATTCGGAGCTTTCTTT. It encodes CASSLVSGTGFGAFF.

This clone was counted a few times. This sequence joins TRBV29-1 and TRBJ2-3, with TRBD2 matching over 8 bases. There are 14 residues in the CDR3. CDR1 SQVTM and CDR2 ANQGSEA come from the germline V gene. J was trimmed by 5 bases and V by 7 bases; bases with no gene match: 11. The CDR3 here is CSARWAGGIDTQYF. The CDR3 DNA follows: TGCAGCGCCCGTTGGGCGGGGGGAATAGATACGCAGTATTTT.

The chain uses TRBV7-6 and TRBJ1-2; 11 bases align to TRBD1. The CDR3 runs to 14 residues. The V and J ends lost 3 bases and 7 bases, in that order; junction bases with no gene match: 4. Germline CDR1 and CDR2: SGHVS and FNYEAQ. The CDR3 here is CASSFTGQGGGYTF. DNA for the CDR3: TGTGCCAGCAGCTTTACGGGACAGGGGGGTGGCTACACCTTC.

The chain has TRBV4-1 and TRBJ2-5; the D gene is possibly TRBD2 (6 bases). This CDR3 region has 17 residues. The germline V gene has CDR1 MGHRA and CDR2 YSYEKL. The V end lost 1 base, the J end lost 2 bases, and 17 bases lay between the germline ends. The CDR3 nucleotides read TGCGCCAGCAGCCAAGCAGGGAAGAGGGACTTTCAAGAGACCCAGTACTTC. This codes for CASSQAGKRDFQETQYF.